A few counts support the clone carrying this T cell receptor beta chain. These data originate in a study of tumor T cells in aggressive B-cell lymphoma. Using immunoSEQ multiplex PCR, the repertoire was profiled, and TCRdb retains in-frame clones only, with some absent. The table includes around 2,400 clones, 65% to 90% detected once. Trimming removed 0 bases from V and 4 bases from J, with 4 bases in between. The CDR3 extends over 12 amino acids. Germline lookup yields CDR1 SGHDT and CDR2 YYEEEE. The chain carries TRBV5-6 and TRBJ1-2; D gene unclear. Sequencing was performed on tumor tissue. The sequence came from an adult with diffuse large B cell lymphoma. The CDR3 DNA reads as TGTGCCAGCAGCTTGGGCGGCTATGGCTACACCTTC. Amino acid sequence: CASSLGGYGYTF. The full variable domain, its missing parts supplied by reference TRBV5-6 and TRBJ1-2, is DAGVTQSPTHLIKTRGQQVTLRCSPKSGHDTVSWYQQALGQGPQFIFQYYEEEERQRGNFPDRFSGHQFPNYSSELNVNALLLGDSALYLCASSLGGYGYTFGSGTRLTVV.